This T cell receptor beta chain was profiled in a study of blood T cells in healthy people across ages. This clonotype was observed a few times. Germline CDR1 is SGHTA and CDR2 is FQGNSA. Trimming cost V 1 base and J 5 bases; bases outside gene matches: 10. CDR3 length: 16 amino acids. Using a J-beta primer mix together with a sample-barcoded 5' primer, a second PCR was run for about 6 to 12 cycles. TCRdb recomputed calls from the 5' RACE reads with MiXCR, one row per CDR3 protein. The repertoire includes 1.5 million to 2 million distinct CDR3 sequences, 49% of them detected once, and 2.1% sits in the top ten.

The origin of this receptor is a woman aged 40-49 years in good health. The sequencing input was blood. The gene calls are TRBV7-2 and TRBJ2-5, with TRBD2 matching over 7 bases. CDR3 DNA sequence: TGTGCCAGCAGCTTAGTAGTGCTAGCGGAGAGTGAGACCCAGTACTTC. It translates to CASSLVVLAESETQYF.